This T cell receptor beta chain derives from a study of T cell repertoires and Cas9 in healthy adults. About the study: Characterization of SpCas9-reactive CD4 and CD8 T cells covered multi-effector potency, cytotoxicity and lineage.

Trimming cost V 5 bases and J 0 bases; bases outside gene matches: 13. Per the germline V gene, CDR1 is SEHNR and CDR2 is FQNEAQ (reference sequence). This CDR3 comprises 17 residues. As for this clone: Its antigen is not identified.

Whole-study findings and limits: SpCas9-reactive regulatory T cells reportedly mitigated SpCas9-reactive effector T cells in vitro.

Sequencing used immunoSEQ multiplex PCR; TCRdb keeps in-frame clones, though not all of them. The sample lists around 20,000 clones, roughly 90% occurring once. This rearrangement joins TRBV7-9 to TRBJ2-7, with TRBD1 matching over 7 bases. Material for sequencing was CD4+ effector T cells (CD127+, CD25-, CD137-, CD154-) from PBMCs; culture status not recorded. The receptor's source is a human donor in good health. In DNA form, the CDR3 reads TGTGCCAGCAGCCTGGCCAGGGGGACAGCGACCTCCTACGAGCAGTACTTC. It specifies CASSLARGTATSYEQYF.